A selection of T cell receptor beta chains follows, all from one sample in a study of cytomegalovirus exposure and HLA in healthy donors. The method was immunoSEQ multiplex PCR; TCRdb's version includes in-frame clones alone and lacks a portion of them. The table includes about 190,000 clones, approximately 88% detected once. The sample was PBMCs. Every receptor here comes from a boy younger than 10 in good health and CMV-seronegative. Both conserved end residues are part of each CDR3. D genes are given only for firm matches. Some rows mark clone size as missing; the rest say once, few, many or name a class of expanded clone.

d_call: NA; v_call: TRBV30; j_call: TRBJ2-7; clone_size: NA; cdr3_nt: TGTGCCTGGAGTCGACAGGCCTACGAGCAGTACTTC; cdr3_aa: CAWSRQAYEQYF
d_call: NA; v_call: TRBV11-2; j_call: TRBJ2-1; clone_size: NA; cdr3_nt: TGTGCCAGCAGCTTAGACGGGAGACTCCGATCTTGGGAGCAGTTCTTC; cdr3_aa: CASSLDGRLRSWEQFF
d_call: NA; v_call: TRBV6-5; j_call: TRBJ1-6; clone_size: few; cdr3_nt: TGTGCCAGCAGTCAGGGCTGGGCCAATTCACCCCTCCACTTT; cdr3_aa: CASSQGWANSPLHF
d_call: NA; v_call: TRBV6-5; j_call: TRBJ1-1; clone_size: NA; cdr3_nt: TGTGCCAGCAGTTCACAGGGCACGCCTTTCTTT; cdr3_aa: CASSSQGTPFF
d_call: TRBD2; v_call: TRBV29-1; j_call: TRBJ2-7; clone_size: NA; cdr3_nt: TGCAGCCCGACGCGGGAGCGCCGTTCCTACGAGCAGTACTTC; cdr3_aa: CSPTRERRSYEQYF
d_call: NA; v_call: TRBV29-1; j_call: TRBJ1-1; clone_size: NA; cdr3_nt: TGCAGCGTTGAAAGTAGGGGATCGAACACTGAAGCTTTCTTT; cdr3_aa: CSVESRGSNTEAFF
d_call: NA; v_call: TRBV5-6; j_call: TRBJ1-5; clone_size: NA; cdr3_nt: TGTGCCAGCAGCTTACAGGGAAATTGGGCGCAGCCCCAGCATTTT; cdr3_aa: CASSLQGNWAQPQHF
d_call: NA; v_call: TRBV6-5; j_call: TRBJ1-2; clone_size: NA; cdr3_nt: TGTGCCAGCAGTTACGTCCGGGGAAACTATGGCTACACCTTC; cdr3_aa: CASSYVRGNYGYTF
d_call: NA; v_call: TRBV9; j_call: TRBJ1-3; clone_size: NA; cdr3_nt: TGTGCCAGCAGCGTAGATGGTCAGGGTATAGCTGGAAACACCATATATTTT; cdr3_aa: CASSVDGQGIAGNTIYF
d_call: TRBD2; v_call: TRBV6-6; j_call: TRBJ2-1; clone_size: NA; cdr3_nt: TGTGCCAGCAGGGTAGCGGGAGTGGGGAGCAATGAGCAGTTCTTC; cdr3_aa: CASRVAGVGSNEQFF
d_call: NA; v_call: TRBV19; j_call: TRBJ2-7; clone_size: NA; cdr3_nt: TGTGCCAGTAGTATTGACAGCTACGAGCAGTACTTC; cdr3_aa: CASSIDSYEQYF
d_call: TRBD2; v_call: TRBV2; j_call: TRBJ2-5; clone_size: NA; cdr3_nt: TGTGCCAGCTCTCGCAGGGAGGGTGGAGAGACCCAGTACTTC; cdr3_aa: CASSRREGGETQYF
d_call: TRBD1; v_call: TRBV30; j_call: TRBJ2-3; clone_size: few; cdr3_nt: TGTGCCTGGAGTCCTGGGACAGGGGAGGGAGATACGCAGTATTTT; cdr3_aa: CAWSPGTGEGDTQYF
d_call: TRBD1; v_call: TRBV5-4; j_call: TRBJ2-1; clone_size: few; cdr3_nt: TGTGCCAGCAGCCTTCCGGGACAGGGCAATGAGCAGTTCTTC; cdr3_aa: CASSLPGQGNEQFF
d_call: TRBD1; v_call: TRBV9; j_call: TRBJ2-3; clone_size: NA; cdr3_nt: TGTGCCAGCAGCTCGACCCAGGGGGCTGGCACAGATACGCAGTATTTT; cdr3_aa: CASSSTQGAGTDTQYF
d_call: NA; v_call: TRBV7-2; j_call: TRBJ1-1; clone_size: NA; cdr3_nt: TGTGCCAGCAGCTACGGACTGATGAACACTGAAGCTTTCTTT; cdr3_aa: CASSYGLMNTEAFF
d_call: NA; v_call: TRBV19; j_call: TRBJ2-2; clone_size: NA; cdr3_nt: TGTGCCAGTAGTACCCACAGGGACACCGGGGAGCTGTTTTTT; cdr3_aa: CASSTHRDTGELFF
d_call: TRBD2; v_call: TRBV6-6; j_call: TRBJ2-1; clone_size: NA; cdr3_nt: TGTGCCAGCACCTTTGTAGCGGGGGGCGCCAGTGAGCAGTTCTTC; cdr3_aa: CASTFVAGGASEQFF
d_call: TRBD1; v_call: TRBV29-1; j_call: TRBJ1-2; clone_size: NA; cdr3_nt: TGCAGCGTTGTGGGCCGACAGGGGGTCCGTGGCTACACCTTC; cdr3_aa: CSVVGRQGVRGYTF
d_call: TRBD2; v_call: TRBV6-5; j_call: TRBJ2-7; clone_size: NA; cdr3_nt: TGTGCCAGCAGTTACTCGATTGGCGGGAGAGTCTGGGAGCAGTACTTC; cdr3_aa: CASSYSIGGRVWEQYF